The 9 T cell receptor beta chains given below trace back to one sample, sequenced in a study of Graves' ophthalmopathy and Graves' hyperthyroidism. Amplified TCR beta CDR3 regions were obtained using RNA transcripts as template. A first-round RT-PCR used HTBI primers, followed by a second-round multiplex PCR. TCRdb re-derived calls from the multiplex PCR reads in MiXCR, one entry per CDR3 protein. Of some 350,000 distinct CDR3 sequences in the sample, about a sixth were seen once. The sequencing sample was made of peripheral blood. These TCRs come from an adult woman with stable Graves' hyperthyroidism.

There are many counts of this clonotype. The chain has TRBV7-2 and TRBJ2-7; 8 bases are shared with TRBD1. This CDR3 is 15 amino acids long. The V gene end was trimmed by 1 base and the J gene end by 4 bases; junction bases not matched to a gene: 6. CDR1 and CDR2 (germline): SGHTA, FQGNSA. CDR3 nucleotide sequence: TGTGCCAGCAGCTTAGGACAGGGGCTCCCATACGAGCAGTACTTC. Its protein is CASSLGQGLPYEQYF.

This clonotype was seen ten or more times. This chain links TRBV12-3 or TRBV12-4 with TRBJ1-5; D is unresolved. The ends were cut back, 5 bases at V and 7 bases at J, with 9 bases in the middle. The CDR3 spans 12 residues. This CDR3 is CASSRAGQPQHF. CDR3 sequence (DNA): TGTGCCAGCAGTCGGGCGGGCCAGCCCCAGCATTTT.

In this sample, this clonotype turned up many times. A read error may produce the germline difference seen at one junction end. J is TRBJ2-6 and V is TRBV29-1; TRBD1 is a possible D gene (5 bases). CDR3 length: 15 residues. The V gene's germline CDR1 is SQVTM and CDR2 ANQGSEA. The CDR3 sequence is CSVEERISGANVLTF. The CDR3 region has the DNA TGCAGCGTTGAGGAACGTATCTCTGGGGCCAACGTCCTGACCTTC.

This clonotype was observed at least ten times. The J gene is TRBJ2-2, the V gene TRBV12-3 or TRBV12-4, with 7 bases that match TRBD2. Trimming cost V 4 bases and J 0 bases; bases outside gene matches: 8. The CDR3 loop spans 17 amino acids. CDR3: CASSSPPGLANTGELFF. The CDR3 nucleotides read TGTGCCAGCAGTTCCCCCCCCGGACTAGCGAACACCGGGGAGCTGTTTTTT.

This clonotype was seen ten or more times. The genes are TRBV12-3 or TRBV12-4 and TRBJ1-1; D ambiguous. The CDR3 spans 14 residues. Between the trimmed V and J ends, which lost 3 bases and 0 bases, there was a span of 8 bases. CDR3 amino acids: CASSFPNMNTEAFF. The CDR3, as DNA: TGTGCCAGCAGTTTCCCAAACATGAACACTGAAGCTTTCTTT.

About this clonotype itself: This may come from a read error, since a much larger clone is one base off. The CDR3 nucleotides read TGTGCCAGCAGGGAGATCGGGGAGCTGTTGTTT. Protein: CASREIGELLF. The V gene is TRBV2, the J gene TRBJ2-2, with D tentatively TRBD2 (5 bases). CDR3 length: 11 residues. Germline values: CDR1 SNHLY, CDR2 FYNNEI.

The sample holds a few counts of this clonotype. The rearrangement uses TRBV4-1 and TRBJ2-4; TRBD1 might be the D (6 bases). The CDR3 contains 19 residues. In germline, CDR1 is MGHRA, CDR2 YSYEKL. With 1 base removed from V and 0 bases from J, the gap between germline ends came to 19 bases. The CDR3 coding sequence is TGCGCCAGCAGCCAAGCTTCTAGTGGGCAGGGGATAGCCAAAAACATTCAGTACTTC. Translated, it gives CASSQASSGQGIAKNIQYF.

This clonotype was found many times. This sequence joins TRBV28 and TRBJ1-3; possibly TRBD1 for D (6 bases). With 4 bases removed from V and 0 bases from J, the gap between germline ends came to 13 bases. Germline assignment: CDR1 MDHEN and CDR2 SYDVKM. The CDR3 totals 16 residues. This chain's CDR3 is CASSSPGALSGNTIYF. The CDR3 coding sequence is TGTGCCAGCAGTTCGCCAGGGGCCCTCTCTGGAAACACCATATATTTT.

This clonotype was recorded at least ten times. The chain is built from TRBV4-1 and TRBJ1-5; D might be TRBD1 (6 bases). The CDR3 runs 15 residues. Germline V gives CDR1 MGHRA, CDR2 YSYEKL. The V end lost 5 bases, the J end lost 5 bases, and 16 bases lay between the germline ends. The CDR3 nucleotides read TGCGCCAGCAGCTCGGACGGGGGGGCCTATCAGCCCCAGCATTTT. This sequence encodes CASSSDGGAYQPQHF.